The rows below give T cell receptor beta chains drawn from one sample of a study of blood T cell repertoires in COVID-19. Only in-frame clones appear in the TCRdb table, and some are missing; sequencing was by immunoSEQ multiplex PCR. The sample lists roughly 100,000 clones; 71% were seen once. The sample taken for sequencing was peripheral blood. The source of these receptors is a human donor with acute or convalescent COVID-19. The donor label of this sample is uncertain. The CDR3 runs from the conserved cysteine through the conserved F or W. The order of the fields is CDR3 DNA, CDR3 protein, V gene, D gene, J gene, clone size. D genes are given only for firm matches. Not all rows give a size; the values are once, few, many and, for expanded clones, a class.

DNA: TGTGCCAGCAGTTCTAGGGAGGATACGCAGTATTTT
CDR3: CASSSREDTQYF
V: TRBV12-3/TRBV12-4
D: NA
J: TRBJ2-3
size: NA

DNA: TGCGCCAGCAGCGGGCGGACAGGGTACCAAGAGACCCAGTACTTC
CDR3: CASSGRTGYQETQYF
V: TRBV5-1
D: TRBD1
J: TRBJ2-5
size: few

DNA: TGTGCCAGCAGTCCACCTATACGACACAATCCCTACAATGAGCAGTTCTTC
CDR3: CASSPPIRHNPYNEQFF
V: TRBV28
D: NA
J: TRBJ2-1
size: NA

DNA: TGTGCCAGCAGTGAAGCCAGGCTAGCGGGGGCGCGGGAGACCCAGTACTTC
CDR3: CASSEARLAGARETQYF
V: TRBV2
D: TRBD2
J: TRBJ2-5
size: NA

DNA: TGTGCCAGCAGCTACAGGCCGAACACTGAAGCTTTCTTT
CDR3: CASSYRPNTEAFF
V: TRBV11-2
D: NA
J: TRBJ1-1
size: NA

DNA: TGTGCCACCAGTGCCCTTACGGGGACAGGGAAAGGGGGTGAGCAGTTCTTC
CDR3: CATSALTGTGKGGEQFF
V: TRBV24-1
D: TRBD1
J: TRBJ2-1
size: NA

DNA: TGTGCCAGCAGCGTACAGAACACTGAAGCTTTCTTT
CDR3: CASSVQNTEAFF
V: TRBV9
D: NA
J: TRBJ1-1
size: once

DNA: TGTGCCAGCAGCCTAAACACCGGGGAGCTGTTTTTT
CDR3: CASSLNTGELFF
V: TRBV3-1/TRBV3-2
D: NA
J: TRBJ2-2
size: NA

DNA: TGTGCCAGCAGTGACACGGCGGGGTCCCTTGGTCAGCCCCAGCATTTT
CDR3: CASSDTAGSLGQPQHF
V: TRBV2
D: NA
J: TRBJ1-5
size: many

DNA: TGTGCCAGCAGCTTTTACTCTGGGGCCAACGTCCTGACTTTC
CDR3: CASSFYSGANVLTF
V: TRBV11-2
D: NA
J: TRBJ2-6
size: many

DNA: TGTGCCAGCAGATCTCGACTAGCGGGGGGCGAGCAGTTCTTC
CDR3: CASRSRLAGGEQFF
V: TRBV11-2
D: TRBD2
J: TRBJ2-1
size: NA

DNA: TGTGCCAGCAGCCAAGGCCGGGCTAACTATGGCTACACCTTC
CDR3: CASSQGRANYGYTF
V: TRBV11-2
D: NA
J: TRBJ1-2
size: few

DNA: TGTGCCAGCAGCCAGGGGCCGGGCACCGGGGAGCTGTTTTTT
CDR3: CASSQGPGTGELFF
V: TRBV3-1/TRBV3-2
D: NA
J: TRBJ2-2
size: few

DNA: TGTGCCACCAGCCGTAGCGGGGGTGCGCGAACCCAGTACTTC
CDR3: CATSRSGGARTQYF
V: TRBV15
D: TRBD2
J: TRBJ2-5
size: NA

DNA: TGCGCCAGCAGTCCAAGCACAGATACGCAGTATTTT
CDR3: CASSPSTDTQYF
V: TRBV23-1
D: NA
J: TRBJ2-3
size: NA

DNA: TGTGCCAGCAGCTTAGCGGCGGGTGGAACCGGGGAGCTGTTTTTT
CDR3: CASSLAAGGTGELFF
V: TRBV11-3
D: NA
J: TRBJ2-2
size: NA

DNA: TGTGCCAGCAGCGCCGCAACCCCCGGGACAGGGGGCAGTTATGGCTACACCTTC
CDR3: CASSAATPGTGGSYGYTF
V: TRBV9
D: TRBD1
J: TRBJ1-2
size: few

DNA: TGTGCCAGCTCACAACAGGACAGAAATCAGCCCCAGCATTTT
CDR3: CASSQQDRNQPQHF
V: TRBV18
D: NA
J: TRBJ1-5
size: NA

DNA: TGTGCAAGTTTCACAGGAGCTGGGGCCAACGTCCTGACTTTC
CDR3: CASFTGAGANVLTF
V: TRBV28
D: NA
J: TRBJ2-6
size: NA

DNA: TGTGCCAGCACCGTACAGGGGGTAGATACGCAGTATTTT
CDR3: CASTVQGVDTQYF
V: TRBV6-6
D: TRBD1
J: TRBJ2-3
size: once

DNA: TGTGCCAGCAGCCCACATCCAGGACTAGCTAGACACCTGAGCTCCTACGAGCAGTACTTC
CDR3: CASSPHPGLARHLSSYEQYF
V: TRBV14
D: TRBD2
J: TRBJ2-7
size: NA

DNA: TGTGCCAGCAGCTTAGCGGGGGCCTATGGCTACACCTTC
CDR3: CASSLAGAYGYTF
V: TRBV7-9
D: NA
J: TRBJ1-2
size: NA

DNA: TGTGCCAGCAGCCTCCAAAAGGGGGCGAATCAGCCCCAGCATTTT
CDR3: CASSLQKGANQPQHF
V: TRBV7-2
D: TRBD1
J: TRBJ1-5
size: NA

DNA: TGTGCCAGCAGTTACGAGGGGACAGGGGGTTCACCCCTCCACTTT
CDR3: CASSYEGTGGSPLHF
V: TRBV6-5
D: TRBD1
J: TRBJ1-6
size: NA

DNA: TGTGCCAGCAGCGGGGGACAGGGGCCGAACACCGGGGAGCTGTTTTTT
CDR3: CASSGGQGPNTGELFF
V: TRBV9
D: TRBD1
J: TRBJ2-2
size: NA

DNA: TGTGCCAGCAGTTTCGGGACTCTCGGAAACACCATATATTTT
CDR3: CASSFGTLGNTIYF
V: TRBV5-4
D: NA
J: TRBJ1-3
size: NA

DNA: TGTGCCAGCAGCCAAGGACCGGGGGGTTGGGGCTACACCTTC
CDR3: CASSQGPGGWGYTF
V: TRBV7-9
D: NA
J: TRBJ1-2
size: NA

DNA: TGCGCCAGCAGCCAAGAATGGGAGGCTAACTATGGCTACACCTTC
CDR3: CASSQEWEANYGYTF
V: TRBV4-1
D: NA
J: TRBJ1-2
size: few

DNA: TGTGCCAGCAGTGAAAGGCGGCTAAATCAGCCCCAGCATTTT
CDR3: CASSERRLNQPQHF
V: TRBV2
D: NA
J: TRBJ1-5
size: few

DNA: TGCGCCAGCAGCAGACAGGGGGCGCAAGCTGGGGCCAACGTCCTGACTTTC
CDR3: CASSRQGAQAGANVLTF
V: TRBV5-1
D: TRBD1
J: TRBJ2-6
size: NA

DNA: TGTGCCAGCAGCCAAGAAGGGTTACTAGCGGGGGAGCAGTTCTTC
CDR3: CASSQEGLLAGEQFF
V: TRBV4-2
D: TRBD2
J: TRBJ2-1
size: NA

DNA: TGTGCCAGCAGCTTTATGAACACCGGGGAGCTGTTTTTT
CDR3: CASSFMNTGELFF
V: TRBV11-2
D: NA
J: TRBJ2-2
size: NA

DNA: TGCGCCAGCAGCTTGGTGTACAGGGGTTATAATTCACCCCTCCACTTT
CDR3: CASSLVYRGYNSPLHF
V: TRBV5-1
D: TRBD1
J: TRBJ1-6
size: NA

DNA: TGTGCCAGCAGCGTAAGAGAGGGGGCGAACACCGGGGAGCTGTTTTTT
CDR3: CASSVREGANTGELFF
V: TRBV9
D: NA
J: TRBJ2-2
size: NA

DNA: TGTGCCAGCAGTTCGGAGGGCTCTGGAAACACCATATATTTT
CDR3: CASSSEGSGNTIYF
V: TRBV6-5
D: NA
J: TRBJ1-3
size: once

DNA: TGTGCCAGTAGTACCCGGGGATCTGACTACAATGAGCAGTTCTTC
CDR3: CASSTRGSDYNEQFF
V: TRBV19
D: NA
J: TRBJ2-1
size: NA

DNA: TGCGCCAGCAGCCCAAGAGAGGTAGCGGGGGTTGGTGAGCAGTTCTTC
CDR3: CASSPREVAGVGEQFF
V: TRBV4-1
D: TRBD2
J: TRBJ2-1
size: NA

DNA: TGTGCCAGCAGCCCGACAGGGTATGATGGCTACACCTTC
CDR3: CASSPTGYDGYTF
V: TRBV7-2
D: TRBD1
J: TRBJ1-2
size: NA

DNA: TGTGCCAGCAGCATTGGACAGGGTTCAGGCTACACCTTC
CDR3: CASSIGQGSGYTF
V: TRBV3-1/TRBV3-2
D: TRBD1
J: TRBJ1-2
size: NA

DNA: TGTGCCAGCAGCCAAGAAGGGGGTCGAGGCACTGAAGCTTTCTTT
CDR3: CASSQEGGRGTEAFF
V: TRBV3-1/TRBV3-2
D: NA
J: TRBJ1-1
size: NA

DNA: TGTGCCAGTGTTAGGAGGGGTGCGAATCAGCCCCAGCATTTT
CDR3: CASVRRGANQPQHF
V: TRBV19
D: NA
J: TRBJ1-5
size: NA

DNA: TGTGCCAGCAGCCATTCGACAGGAGGGCAGTTCTTC
CDR3: CASSHSTGGQFF
V: TRBV4-2
D: NA
J: TRBJ2-1
size: NA

DNA: TGTGCCAGCAGCCCCCGCGTGAGTTCTGGAAACACCATATATTTT
CDR3: CASSPRVSSGNTIYF
V: TRBV3-1/TRBV3-2
D: NA
J: TRBJ1-3
size: NA

DNA: TGTGCCAGCAGTTTATACGGGGGTCGTGGCTACACCTTC
CDR3: CASSLYGGRGYTF
V: TRBV28
D: NA
J: TRBJ1-2
size: once

DNA: TGTGCCAGCAGCTTACTCTTCAGGGGTGGGGAGACCCAGTACTTC
CDR3: CASSLLFRGGETQYF
V: TRBV7-3
D: NA
J: TRBJ2-5
size: NA

DNA: TGTGCCAGTAATAGCGGGGAAGCCTACAATGAGCAGTTCTTC
CDR3: CASNSGEAYNEQFF
V: TRBV2
D: TRBD2
J: TRBJ2-1
size: NA

DNA: TGTGCCAGCAGTGCCGGGACAGGGCTCAATCAGCCCCAGCATTTT
CDR3: CASSAGTGLNQPQHF
V: TRBV6-6
D: TRBD1
J: TRBJ1-5
size: NA

DNA: TGTGCCAGTAGCCGAGGGGACAGGGGGAAAAACATTCAGTACTTC
CDR3: CASSRGDRGKNIQYF
V: TRBV19
D: TRBD1
J: TRBJ2-4
size: NA

DNA: TGTGCCAGCTCCGGACTAGCAGGAGGTGAGCAGTTCTTC
CDR3: CASSGLAGGEQFF
V: TRBV11-3
D: TRBD2
J: TRBJ2-1
size: many

DNA: TGTGCCAGCAGTTCGGGGGTGGATACGCAGTATTTT
CDR3: CASSSGVDTQYF
V: TRBV6-5
D: NA
J: TRBJ2-3
size: NA

DNA: TGTGCCAGCAGCCTGACAGGGGGCGAGCAGTACTTC
CDR3: CASSLTGGEQYF
V: TRBV5-5
D: TRBD1
J: TRBJ2-7
size: NA

DNA: TGTGCCAGCAGCTTAGGACAGTACTCTTCTAATTCACCCCTCCACTTT
CDR3: CASSLGQYSSNSPLHF
V: TRBV5-5
D: NA
J: TRBJ1-6
size: NA

DNA: TGTGCCAGCAGCTTGAGTATAGGGGTTATGGGCACTGAAGCTTTCTTT
CDR3: CASSLSIGVMGTEAFF
V: TRBV5-5
D: NA
J: TRBJ1-1
size: NA

DNA: TGTGCCAGCAGTTTCTCTAGCGGGGGGCGAACCGGGGAGCTGTTTTTT
CDR3: CASSFSSGGRTGELFF
V: TRBV6-5
D: TRBD2
J: TRBJ2-2
size: NA

DNA: TGTGCCAGCAGTCCCCTTAATCCCCCGGCGAGGATTGGAAACACCATATATTTT
CDR3: CASSPLNPPARIGNTIYF
V: TRBV27
D: NA
J: TRBJ1-3
size: NA

DNA: TGTGCCTGGAGTCCCGGGCTAGGGGCCGAGCAGTACTTC
CDR3: CAWSPGLGAEQYF
V: TRBV30
D: NA
J: TRBJ2-7
size: NA

DNA: TGTGCCAGCGGCTTTCCTTTGTTGAAGTTAACCTCTGGAAACACCATATATTTT
CDR3: CASGFPLLKLTSGNTIYF
V: TRBV28
D: NA
J: TRBJ1-3
size: few